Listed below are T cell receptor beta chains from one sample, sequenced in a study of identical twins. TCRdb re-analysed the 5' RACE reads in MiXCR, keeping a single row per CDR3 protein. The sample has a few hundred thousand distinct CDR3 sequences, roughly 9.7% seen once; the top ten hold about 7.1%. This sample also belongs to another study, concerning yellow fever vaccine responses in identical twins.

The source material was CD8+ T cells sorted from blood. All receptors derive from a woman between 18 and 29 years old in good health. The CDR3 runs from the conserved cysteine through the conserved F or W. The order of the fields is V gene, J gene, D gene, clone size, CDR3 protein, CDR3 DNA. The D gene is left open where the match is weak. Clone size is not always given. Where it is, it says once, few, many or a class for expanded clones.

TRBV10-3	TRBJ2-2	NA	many	CAISESAADEPNTGELFF	TGTGCCATCAGTGAGTCGGCGGCCGACGAACCGAACACCGGGGAGCTGTTTTTT
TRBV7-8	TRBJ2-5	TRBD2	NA	CASGPLLAGGVETQYF	TGTGCCAGTGGGCCTCTCCTAGCGGGGGGGGTCGAGACCCAGTACTTC
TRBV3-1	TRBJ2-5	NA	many	CASSPGQFQETQYF	TGTGCCAGCAGCCCCGGACAATTCCAAGAGACCCAGTACTTC
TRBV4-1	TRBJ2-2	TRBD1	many	CASSQVTGAIPTGELFF	TGCGCCAGCAGCCAAGTGACAGGGGCTATACCCACCGGGGAGCTGTTTTTT
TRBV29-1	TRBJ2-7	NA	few	CSVGASEQELYEQYF	TGCAGCGTTGGAGCCTCCGAACAGGAACTCTACGAGCAGTACTTC
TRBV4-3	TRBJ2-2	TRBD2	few	CASSQDLGLAGVTGELFF	TGCGCCAGCAGCCAAGATTTGGGACTAGCGGGAGTCACCGGGGAGCTGTTTTTT
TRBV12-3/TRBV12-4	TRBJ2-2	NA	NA	CASSFPRQAGEGNTGELFF	TGTGCCAGCAGTTTCCCACGTCAGGCAGGGGAAGGGAACACCGGGGAGCTGTTTTTT
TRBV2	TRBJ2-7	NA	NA	CASSEYLSSYEQYF	TGTGCCAGCAGTGAATATCTGAGCTCCTACGAGCAGTACTTC
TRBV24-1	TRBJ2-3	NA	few	CATSDPIGLGTDTQYF	TGTGCCACCAGTGACCCGATAGGGTTGGGGACAGATACGCAGTATTTT
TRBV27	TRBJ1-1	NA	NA	CASSFGSGLNTEAFF	TGTGCCAGCAGCTTTGGTTCTGGGTTAAACACTGAAGCTTTCTTT
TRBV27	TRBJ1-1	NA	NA	CASSLLQYTEAFF	TGTGCCAGCAGTTTACTCCAGTACACTGAAGCTTTCTTT
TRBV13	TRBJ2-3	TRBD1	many	CASSYGTGRDTQYF	TGTGCCAGCAGCTACGGGACAGGGAGAGATACGCAGTATTTT
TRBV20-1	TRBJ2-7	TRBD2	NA	CSARVAGGHEQYF	TGCAGTGCTAGAGTAGCGGGGGGGCATGAGCAGTACTTC
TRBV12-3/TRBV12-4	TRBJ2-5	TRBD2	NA	CASRMWATSGREETQYF	TGTGCCAGCAGAATGTGGGCAACTAGCGGGAGGGAAGAGACCCAGTACTTC
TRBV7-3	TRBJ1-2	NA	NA	CASSPWAGDSQGYTF	TGTGCCAGCAGCCCGTGGGCAGGGGATTCTCAGGGCTACACCTTC
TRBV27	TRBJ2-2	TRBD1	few	CASSPYSDRQNTGELFF	TGTGCCAGCAGTCCCTACTCGGACAGGCAAAACACCGGGGAGCTGTTTTTT
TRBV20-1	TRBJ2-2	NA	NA	CSARDYSSTPPDTGELFF	TGCAGTGCTAGAGATTATTCTAGTACGCCCCCGGACACCGGGGAGCTGTTTTTT
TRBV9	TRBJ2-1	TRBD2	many	CASSVVAGRGNEQFF	TGTGCCAGCAGCGTAGTGGCGGGGAGGGGCAATGAGCAGTTCTTC
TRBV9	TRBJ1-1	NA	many	CASSASGAFSHTEAFF	TGTGCCAGCAGCGCCTCAGGAGCCTTCTCGCACACTGAAGCTTTCTTT
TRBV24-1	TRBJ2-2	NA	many	CATSVNGELFF	TGTGCCACCAGTGTGAACGGGGAGCTGTTTTTT
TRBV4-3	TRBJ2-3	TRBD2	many	CASSQEPSGRSDTQYF	TGCGCCAGCAGCCAAGAGCCCAGCGGGAGATCAGATACGCAGTATTTT
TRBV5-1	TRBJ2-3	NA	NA	CASSFFGGGADTQYF	TGCGCCAGCAGCTTCTTTGGAGGGGGAGCAGATACGCAGTATTTT
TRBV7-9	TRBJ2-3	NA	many	CASSLGPSTQYF	TGTGCCAGCAGCTTAGGACCGAGTACGCAGTATTTT
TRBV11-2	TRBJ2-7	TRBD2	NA	CASSLAAGTSGYEQYF	TGTGCCAGCAGCTTAGCCGCCGGGACTAGCGGCTACGAGCAGTACTTC
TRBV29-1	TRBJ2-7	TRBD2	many	CSVDSLAGGNEQYF	TGCAGCGTTGATTCCCTAGCGGGTGGGAACGAGCAGTACTTC
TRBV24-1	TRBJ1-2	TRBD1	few	CATSEEGQDSGYTF	TGTGCCACCAGTGAAGAAGGACAGGACTCTGGCTACACCTTC
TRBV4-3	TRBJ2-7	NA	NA	CASSQDRVAGLTYEQYF	TGCGCCAGCAGCCAAGATCGAGTCGCGGGGTTGACCTACGAGCAGTACTTC
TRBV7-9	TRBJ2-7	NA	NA	CASSGEQGTSYEQYF	TGTGCCAGCAGCGGAGAACAGGGCACCTCCTACGAGCAGTACTTC
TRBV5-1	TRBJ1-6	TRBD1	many	CASSLLTGDSPLHF	TGCGCCAGCAGCTTGCTGACAGGGGATTCACCCCTCCACTTT
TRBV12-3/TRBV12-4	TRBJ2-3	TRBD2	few	CASSPGLAFTDTQYF	TGTGCCAGCAGTCCGGGACTAGCATTCACAGATACGCAGTATTTT
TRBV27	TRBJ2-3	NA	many	CASSLSFYTDTQYF	TGTGCCAGCAGTTTATCGTTTTACACAGATACGCAGTATTTT
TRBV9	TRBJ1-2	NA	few	CASSVDLGYTF	TGTGCCAGCAGCGTAGATCTTGGCTACACCTTC
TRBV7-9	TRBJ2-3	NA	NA	CASSLLGTGEDTQYF	TGTGCCAGCAGCTTACTTGGGACCGGAGAAGATACGCAGTATTTT
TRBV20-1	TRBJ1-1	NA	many	CSARAGEKGDTEAFF	TGCAGTGCTAGGGCCGGGGAAAAAGGCGACACTGAAGCTTTCTTT
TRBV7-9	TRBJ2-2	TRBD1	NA	CASSQPGQGVTGELFF	TGTGCCAGCAGCCAACCGGGACAGGGGGTCACCGGGGAGCTGTTTTTT
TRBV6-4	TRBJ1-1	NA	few	CASSRQENTEAFF	TGTGCCAGCAGTCGACAGGAGAACACTGAAGCTTTCTTT
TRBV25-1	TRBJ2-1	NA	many	CASSRTSLNEQFF	TGTGCCAGCAGCCGTACTTCGCTCAATGAGCAGTTCTTC
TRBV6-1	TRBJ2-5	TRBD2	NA	CASSGTSGRRGEETQYF	TGTGCCAGCAGTGGGACTAGCGGGAGAAGGGGGGAGGAGACCCAGTACTTC
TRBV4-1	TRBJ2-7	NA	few	CASSPFGRTDSEFEQYF	TGCGCCAGCAGCCCCTTCGGACGCACTGACTCCGAGTTTGAGCAGTACTTC
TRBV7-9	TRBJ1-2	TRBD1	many	CASSAPGQGAFYGYTF	TGTGCCAGCAGCGCCCCGGGACAGGGGGCTTTCTATGGCTACACCTTC
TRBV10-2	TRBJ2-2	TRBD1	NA	CASSEIQGKNGELFF	TGCGCCAGCAGTGAGATACAGGGGAAGAACGGGGAGCTGTTTTTT
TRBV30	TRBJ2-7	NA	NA	CALERGQTYEQYF	TGTGCCTTGGAGCGCGGACAGACCTACGAGCAGTACTTC
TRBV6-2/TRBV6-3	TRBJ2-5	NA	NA	CASSPGTFF	TGTGCCAGCAGTCCCGGGACCTTTTTC